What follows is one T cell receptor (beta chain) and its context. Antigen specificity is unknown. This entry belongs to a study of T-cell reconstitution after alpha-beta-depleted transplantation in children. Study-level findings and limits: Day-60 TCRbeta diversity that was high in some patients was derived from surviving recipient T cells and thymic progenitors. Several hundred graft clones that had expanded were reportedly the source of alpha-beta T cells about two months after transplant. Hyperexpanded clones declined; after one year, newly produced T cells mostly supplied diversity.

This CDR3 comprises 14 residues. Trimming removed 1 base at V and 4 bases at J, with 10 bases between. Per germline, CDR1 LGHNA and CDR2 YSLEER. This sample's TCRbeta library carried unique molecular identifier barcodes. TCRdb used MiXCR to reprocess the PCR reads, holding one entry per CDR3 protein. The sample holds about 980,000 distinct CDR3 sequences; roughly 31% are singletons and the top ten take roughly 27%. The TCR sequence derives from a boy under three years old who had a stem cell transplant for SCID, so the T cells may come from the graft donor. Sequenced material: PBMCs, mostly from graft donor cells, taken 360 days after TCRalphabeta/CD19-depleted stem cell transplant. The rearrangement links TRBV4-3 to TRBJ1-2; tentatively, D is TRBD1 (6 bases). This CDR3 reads CASSQVTGVYGYTF. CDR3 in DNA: TGCGCCAGCAGCCAAGTGACAGGAGTCTATGGCTACACCTTC.